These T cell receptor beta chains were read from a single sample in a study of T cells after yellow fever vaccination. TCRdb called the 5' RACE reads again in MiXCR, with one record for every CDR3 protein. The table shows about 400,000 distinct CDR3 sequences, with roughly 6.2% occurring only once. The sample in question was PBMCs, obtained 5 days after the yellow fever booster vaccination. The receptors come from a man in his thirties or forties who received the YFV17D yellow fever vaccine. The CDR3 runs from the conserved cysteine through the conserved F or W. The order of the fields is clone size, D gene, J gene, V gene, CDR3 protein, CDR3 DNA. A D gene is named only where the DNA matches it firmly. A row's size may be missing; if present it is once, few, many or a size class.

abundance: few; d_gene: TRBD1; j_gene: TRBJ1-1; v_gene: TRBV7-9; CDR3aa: CASSSGTDNTEAFF; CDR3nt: TGTGCCAGCAGCTCCGGGACAGACAACACTGAAGCTTTCTTT
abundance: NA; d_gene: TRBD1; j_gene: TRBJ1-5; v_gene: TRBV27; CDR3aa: CASSYRGRGNQPQHF; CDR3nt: TGTGCCAGCAGCTACAGGGGGCGAGGCAATCAGCCCCAGCATTTT
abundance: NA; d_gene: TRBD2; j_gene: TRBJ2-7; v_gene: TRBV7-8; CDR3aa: CASSVGRTTYEQYF; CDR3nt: TGTGCCAGCAGCGTCGGGAGGACTACCTACGAGCAGTACTTC
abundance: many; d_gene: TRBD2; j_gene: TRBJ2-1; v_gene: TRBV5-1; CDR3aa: CASSVLAGTYNEQFF; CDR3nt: TGCGCCAGCAGCGTCCTAGCGGGAACCTACAATGAGCAGTTCTTC
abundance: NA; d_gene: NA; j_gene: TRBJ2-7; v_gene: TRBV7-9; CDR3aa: CASSAETAPSF; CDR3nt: TGTGCCAGCAGCGCAGAGACGGCACCGTCGTTC
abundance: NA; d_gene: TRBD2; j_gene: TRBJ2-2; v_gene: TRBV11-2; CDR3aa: CASSLGWLAGATGELFF; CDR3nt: TGTGCCAGCAGCTTAGGTTGGCTAGCGGGAGCCACCGGGGAGCTGTTTTTT
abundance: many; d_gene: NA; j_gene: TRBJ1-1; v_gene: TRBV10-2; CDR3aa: CASGGALGEAFF; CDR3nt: TGCGCCAGCGGGGGGGCGCTCGGGGAAGCTTTCTTT
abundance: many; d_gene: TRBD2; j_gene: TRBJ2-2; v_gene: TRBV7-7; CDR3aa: CASSLVGGGHTGELFF; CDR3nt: TGTGCTAGCAGCTTGGTCGGCGGGGGGCACACCGGGGAGCTGTTTTTT
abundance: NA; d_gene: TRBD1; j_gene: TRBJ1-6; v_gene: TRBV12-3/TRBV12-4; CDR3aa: CASTLTGNNSPLHF; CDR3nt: TGTGCCAGCACCCTGACAGGGAATAATTCACCCCTCCACTTT
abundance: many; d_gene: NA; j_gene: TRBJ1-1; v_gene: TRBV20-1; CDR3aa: CSARGGNTEAFF; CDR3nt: TGCAGTGCTAGAGGAGGGAACACTGAAGCTTTCTTT
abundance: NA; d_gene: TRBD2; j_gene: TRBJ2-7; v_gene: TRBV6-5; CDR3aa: CASSSGVNRPSGRAYEQYF; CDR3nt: TGTGCCAGCAGTTCCGGGGTTAATCGGCCTAGCGGGAGAGCCTACGAGCAGTACTTC
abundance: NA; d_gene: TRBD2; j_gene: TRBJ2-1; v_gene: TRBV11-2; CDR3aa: CASSSPGLALNEQFF; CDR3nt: TGTGCCAGCAGTAGCCCGGGACTAGCCCTAAATGAGCAGTTCTTC
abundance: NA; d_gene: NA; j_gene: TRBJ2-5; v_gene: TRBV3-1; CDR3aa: CASCKEVTCGKETQYF; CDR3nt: TGTGCCAGCTGCAAAGAGGTCACTTGCGGGAAAGAGACCCAGTACTTC
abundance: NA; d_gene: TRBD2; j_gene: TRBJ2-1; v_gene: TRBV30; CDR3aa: CAWRPPGLADNEQFF; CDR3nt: TGTGCCTGGAGACCGCCCGGACTAGCGGACAATGAGCAGTTCTTC
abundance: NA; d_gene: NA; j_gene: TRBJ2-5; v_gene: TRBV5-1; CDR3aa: CASSLNREGARETQYF; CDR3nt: TGCGCCAGCAGCCTCAACCGGGAGGGGGCGCGGGAGACCCAGTACTTC
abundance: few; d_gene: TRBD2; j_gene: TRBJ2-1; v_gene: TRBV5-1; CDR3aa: CASSLEAGGIDEQFF; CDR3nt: TGCGCCAGCAGCTTAGAAGCGGGAGGGATCGATGAGCAGTTCTTC
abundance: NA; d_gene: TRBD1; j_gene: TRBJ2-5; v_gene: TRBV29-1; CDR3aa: CSVVRGQGSETQYF; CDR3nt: TGCAGCGTTGTGAGGGGACAGGGGTCAGAGACCCAGTACTTC
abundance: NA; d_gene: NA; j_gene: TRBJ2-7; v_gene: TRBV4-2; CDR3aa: CASSQGMRTEGSYEQYF; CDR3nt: TGTGCCAGCAGCCAAGGAATGCGGACAGAGGGGTCTTACGAGCAGTACTTC
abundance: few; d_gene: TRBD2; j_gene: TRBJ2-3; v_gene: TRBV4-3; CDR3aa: CASSQDNGRASDTQYF; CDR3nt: TGCGCCAGCAGCCAAGATAACGGGAGGGCCTCAGATACGCAGTATTTT
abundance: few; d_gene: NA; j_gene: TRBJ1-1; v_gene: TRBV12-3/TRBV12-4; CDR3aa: CANREGKNTEAFF; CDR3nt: TGTGCCAATCGAGAGGGCAAGAACACTGAAGCTTTCTTT
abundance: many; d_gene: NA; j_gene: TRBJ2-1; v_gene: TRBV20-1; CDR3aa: CSARDRASWNEQFF; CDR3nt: TGCAGTGCTAGAGATCGGGCTAGTTGGAATGAGCAGTTCTTC
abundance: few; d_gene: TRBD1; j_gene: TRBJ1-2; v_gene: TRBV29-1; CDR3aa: CSVPRTGGIGVTGYTF; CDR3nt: TGCAGCGTTCCGAGGACAGGGGGGATCGGGGTAACGGGCTACACCTTC